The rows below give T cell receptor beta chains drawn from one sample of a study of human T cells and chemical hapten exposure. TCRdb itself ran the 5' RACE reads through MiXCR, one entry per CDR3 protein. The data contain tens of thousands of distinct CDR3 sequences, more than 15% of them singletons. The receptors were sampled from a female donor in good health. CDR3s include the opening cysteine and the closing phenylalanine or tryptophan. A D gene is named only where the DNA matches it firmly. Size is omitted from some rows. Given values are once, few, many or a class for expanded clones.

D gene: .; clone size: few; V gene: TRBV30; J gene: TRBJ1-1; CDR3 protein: CAWSVPGGQPNTEAFF; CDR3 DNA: TGTGCCTGGAGTGTACCAGGTGGACAGCCGAACACTGAAGCTTTCTTT
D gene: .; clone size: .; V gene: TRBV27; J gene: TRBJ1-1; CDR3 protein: CASSLRDNTEAFF; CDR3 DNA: TGTGCCAGCAGTTTGAGAGATAACACTGAAGCTTTCTTT
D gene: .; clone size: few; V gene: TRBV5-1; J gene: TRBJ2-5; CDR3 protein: CASSSGGVTAETQYF; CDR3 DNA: TGCGCCAGCAGCTCCGGAGGGGTAACGGCGGAGACCCAGTACTTC
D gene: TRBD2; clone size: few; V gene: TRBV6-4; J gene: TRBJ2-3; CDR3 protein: CASSPRLAGTDTQYF; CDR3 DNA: TGTGCCAGCAGCCCTAGACTAGCGGGCACAGATACGCAGTATTTT
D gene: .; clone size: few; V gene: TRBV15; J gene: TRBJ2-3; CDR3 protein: CATSRAQGRATQYF; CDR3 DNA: TGTGCCACCAGCAGAGCCCAAGGGCGTGCTACGCAGTATTTT
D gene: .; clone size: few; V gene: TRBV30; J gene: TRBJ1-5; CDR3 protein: CAWSNTDSNQPQHF; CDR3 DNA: TGTGCCTGGAGTAATACGGATAGCAATCAGCCCCAGCATTTT
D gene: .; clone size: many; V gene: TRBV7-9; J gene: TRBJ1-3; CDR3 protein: CASSLAVGYASGNTIYF; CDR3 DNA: TGTGCCAGCAGCTTAGCTGTAGGTTATGCCTCTGGAAACACCATATATTTT
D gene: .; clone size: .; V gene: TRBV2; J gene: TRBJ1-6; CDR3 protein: CASSEALLSPLHF; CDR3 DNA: TGTGCCAGCAGTGAAGCGCTCCTATCACCCCTCCACTTT
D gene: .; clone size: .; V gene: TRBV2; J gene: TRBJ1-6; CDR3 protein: CASSDKVYSPLHF; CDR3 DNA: TGTGCCAGCAGTGATAAAGTTTATTCACCCCTCCACTTT
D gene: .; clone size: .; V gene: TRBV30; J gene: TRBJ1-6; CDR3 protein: CAWSVQENSPLHF; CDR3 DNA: TGTGCCTGGAGTGTACAAGAAAATTCACCCCTCCACTTT
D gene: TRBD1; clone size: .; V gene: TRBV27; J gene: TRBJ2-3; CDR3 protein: CASSPGTGGDTQYF; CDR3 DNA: TGTGCCAGCAGTCCCGGGACAGGGGGAGATACGCAGTATTTT
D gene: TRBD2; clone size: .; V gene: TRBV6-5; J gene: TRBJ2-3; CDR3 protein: CASSYSGGGRTDTQYF; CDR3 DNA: TGTGCCAGCAGTTACTCTGGCGGGGGAAGAACAGATACGCAGTATTTT
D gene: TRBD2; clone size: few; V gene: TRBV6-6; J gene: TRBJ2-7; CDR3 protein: CASSASPAGGGEQYF; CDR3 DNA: TGTGCCAGCAGTGCGTCACCAGCGGGAGGGGGCGAGCAGTACTTC
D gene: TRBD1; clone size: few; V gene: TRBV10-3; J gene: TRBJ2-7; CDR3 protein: CAISEGDRDYEQYF; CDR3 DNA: TGTGCCATCAGTGAGGGCGACAGGGACTACGAGCAGTACTTC
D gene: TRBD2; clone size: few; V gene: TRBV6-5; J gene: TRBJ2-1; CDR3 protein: CASSYQSGGPYNEQFF; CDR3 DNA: TGTGCCAGCAGTTACCAAAGCGGGGGCCCTTACAATGAGCAGTTCTTC
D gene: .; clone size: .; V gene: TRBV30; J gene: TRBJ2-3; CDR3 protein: CAWSEGVGSSDTQYF; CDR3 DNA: TGTGCCTGGAGTGAAGGTGTGGGGTCCTCAGATACGCAGTATTTT
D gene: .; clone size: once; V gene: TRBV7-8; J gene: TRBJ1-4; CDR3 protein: CASSLNRITTNEKLFF; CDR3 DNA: TGTGCCAGCAGCTTAAACAGGATAACAACTAATGAAAAACTGTTTTTT
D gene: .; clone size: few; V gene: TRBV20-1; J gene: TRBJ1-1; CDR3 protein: CSARPYWGTEAFF; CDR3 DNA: TGCAGTGCCCGACCCTATTGGGGCACTGAAGCTTTCTTT
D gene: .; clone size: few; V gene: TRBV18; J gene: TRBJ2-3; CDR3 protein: CASSPRGLSDTQYF; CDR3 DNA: TGTGCCAGCTCACCACGGGGATTGTCAGATACGCAGTATTTT
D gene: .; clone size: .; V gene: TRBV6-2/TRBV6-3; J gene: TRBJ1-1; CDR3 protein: CASSYLTLDTEAFF; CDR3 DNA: TGTGCCAGCAGTTACCTGACACTCGACACTGAAGCTTTCTTT
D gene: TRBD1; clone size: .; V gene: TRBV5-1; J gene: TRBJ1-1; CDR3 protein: CASSLQVTGTGTNTEAFF; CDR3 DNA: TGCGCCAGCAGCTTGCAAGTTACGGGGACAGGTACAAACACTGAAGCTTTCTTT
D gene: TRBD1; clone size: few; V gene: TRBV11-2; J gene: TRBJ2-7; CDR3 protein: CASSQTRDSPYEQYF; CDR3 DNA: TGTGCCAGCAGCCAAACCCGGGACAGCCCCTACGAGCAGTACTTC
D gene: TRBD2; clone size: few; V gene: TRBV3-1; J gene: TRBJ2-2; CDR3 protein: CATSAGNTGELFF; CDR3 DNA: TGTGCCACCTCAGCGGGAAACACCGGGGAGCTGTTTTTT
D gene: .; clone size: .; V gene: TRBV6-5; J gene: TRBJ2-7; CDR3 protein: CASSYSLAQFSYEQYF; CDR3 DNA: TGTGCCAGCAGTTACTCCCTCGCTCAGTTCTCCTACGAGCAGTACTTC
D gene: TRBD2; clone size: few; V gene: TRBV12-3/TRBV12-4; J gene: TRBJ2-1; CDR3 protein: CASSAVAEREPLLPSYNEQFF; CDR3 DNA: TGTGCCAGCAGTGCTGTTGCTGAGCGGGAGCCCCTCCTACCCTCCTACAATGAGCAGTTCTTC
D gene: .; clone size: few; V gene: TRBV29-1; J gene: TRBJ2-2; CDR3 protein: CSVESGVATGELFF; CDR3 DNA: TGCAGCGTTGAATCGGGTGTAGCGACCGGGGAGCTGTTTTTT
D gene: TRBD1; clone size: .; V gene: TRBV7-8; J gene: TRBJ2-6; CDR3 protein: CASSLEFLVFWGQRNSGANVLTF; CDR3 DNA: TGTGCCAGCAGCTTAGAATTTCTGGTCTTTTGGGGACAGCGAAACTCTGGGGCCAACGTCCTGACTTTC
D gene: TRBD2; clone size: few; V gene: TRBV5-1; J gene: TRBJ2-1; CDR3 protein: CASSWGRTSGSINNEQFF; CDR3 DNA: TGCGCCAGCAGCTGGGGAAGGACTAGCGGGAGTATTAACAATGAGCAGTTCTTC
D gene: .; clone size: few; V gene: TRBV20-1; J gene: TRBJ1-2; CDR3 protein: CSASGVGGLYYGYTF; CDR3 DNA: TGCAGTGCTAGTGGGGTTGGCGGGCTCTACTATGGCTACACCTTC
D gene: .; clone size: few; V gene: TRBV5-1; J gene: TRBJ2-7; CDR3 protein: CASSLHGSEQYF; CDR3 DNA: TGCGCCAGCAGCTTGCACGGGTCCGAGCAGTACTTC
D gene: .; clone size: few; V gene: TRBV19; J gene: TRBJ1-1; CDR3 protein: CATQGYTEAFF; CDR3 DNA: TGTGCCACCCAGGGTTACACTGAAGCTTTCTTT
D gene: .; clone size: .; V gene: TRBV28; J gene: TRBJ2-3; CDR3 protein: CANNNRVRADTQYF; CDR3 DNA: TGTGCCAACAACAACAGGGTAAGGGCAGATACGCAGTATTTT
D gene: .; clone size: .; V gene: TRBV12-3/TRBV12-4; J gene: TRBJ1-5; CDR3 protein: CASSIQGDNQPQHF; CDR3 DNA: TGTGCCAGCAGTATTCAGGGAGACAATCAGCCCCAGCATTTT
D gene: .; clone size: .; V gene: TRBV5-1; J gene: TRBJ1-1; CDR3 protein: CASSRAGDGSTEAFF; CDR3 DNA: TGCGCCAGCAGCAGGGCAGGGGATGGAAGCACTGAAGCTTTCTTT
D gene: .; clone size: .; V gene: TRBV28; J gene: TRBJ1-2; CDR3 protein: CASSYQGIDYGYTF; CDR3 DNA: TGTGCCAGCAGCTACCAGGGGATTGACTATGGCTACACCTTC
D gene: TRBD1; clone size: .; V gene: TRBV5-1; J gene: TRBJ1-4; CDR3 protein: CASSLTGDNEKLFF; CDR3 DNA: TGCGCCAGCAGCCTGACAGGGGATAATGAAAAACTGTTTTTT
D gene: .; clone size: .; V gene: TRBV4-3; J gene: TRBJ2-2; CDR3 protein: CASSQDGVRAGELFF; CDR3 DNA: TGCGCCAGCAGCCAAGATGGGGTTCGCGCCGGGGAGCTGTTTTTT
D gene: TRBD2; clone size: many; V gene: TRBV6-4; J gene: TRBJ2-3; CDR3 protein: CASSDSISSSGGADTQYF; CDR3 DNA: TGTGCCAGCAGTGACTCGATATCATCGAGCGGGGGGGCAGATACGCAGTATTTT
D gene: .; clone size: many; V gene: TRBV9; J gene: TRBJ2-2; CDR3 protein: CASSGTFGTGELFF; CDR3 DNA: TGTGCCAGCTCCGGGACATTCGGCACCGGGGAGCTGTTTTTT
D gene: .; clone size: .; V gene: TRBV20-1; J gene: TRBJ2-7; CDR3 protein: CSARTPSYYEQYF; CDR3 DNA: TGCAGTGCCCGTACCCCCAGTTACTACGAGCAGTACTTC
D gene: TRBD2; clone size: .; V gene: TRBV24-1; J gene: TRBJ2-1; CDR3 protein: CATSDLPGLEGAREQFF; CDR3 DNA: TGTGCCACCAGTGATTTGCCGGGACTAGAAGGTGCGAGGGAGCAGTTCTTC
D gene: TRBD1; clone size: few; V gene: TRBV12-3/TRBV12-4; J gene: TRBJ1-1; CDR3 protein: CASSWDPGGTEAFF; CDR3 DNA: TGTGCCAGCAGTTGGGACCCAGGGGGCACTGAAGCTTTCTTT
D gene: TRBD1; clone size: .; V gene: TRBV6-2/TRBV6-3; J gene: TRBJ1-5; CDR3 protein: CASSEGTASNQPQHF; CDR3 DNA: TGTGCCAGCTCGGAGGGGACAGCCTCCAATCAGCCCCAGCATTTT
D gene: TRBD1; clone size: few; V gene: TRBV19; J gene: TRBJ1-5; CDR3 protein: CASSIDIQGQPQHF; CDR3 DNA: TGTGCCAGTAGTATAGATATACAGGGGCAGCCCCAGCATTTT
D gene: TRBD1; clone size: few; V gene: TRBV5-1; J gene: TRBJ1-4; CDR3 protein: CASSLGDRNEKLFF; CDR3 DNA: TGCGCCAGCAGCTTGGGGGACAGGAACGAAAAACTGTTTTTT
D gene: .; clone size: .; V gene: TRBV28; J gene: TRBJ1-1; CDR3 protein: CASSLEVFNTEAFF; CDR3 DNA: TGTGCCAGCAGTTTAGAGGTGTTCAACACTGAAGCTTTCTTT
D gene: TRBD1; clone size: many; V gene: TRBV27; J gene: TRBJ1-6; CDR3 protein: CASSNPGQLDNSPLHF; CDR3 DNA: TGTGCCAGCAGTAACCCGGGACAGCTTGATAATTCACCCCTCCACTTT
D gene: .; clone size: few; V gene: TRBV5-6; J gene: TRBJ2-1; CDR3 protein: CASSLATGTGEQFF; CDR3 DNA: TGTGCCAGCAGCTTGGCCACGGGGACCGGTGAGCAGTTCTTC
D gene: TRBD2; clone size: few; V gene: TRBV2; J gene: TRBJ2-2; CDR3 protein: CASTRTSGGTGELFF; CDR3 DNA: TGTGCCAGCACCCGGACTAGCGGGGGAACCGGGGAGCTGTTTTTT
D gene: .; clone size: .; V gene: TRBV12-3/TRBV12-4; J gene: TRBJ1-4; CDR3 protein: CASRTQRINEKLFF; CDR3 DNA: TGTGCCAGCAGGACCCAGAGGATTAATGAAAAACTGTTTTTT
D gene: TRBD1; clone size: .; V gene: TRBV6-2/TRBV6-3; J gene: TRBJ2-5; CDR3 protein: CASRHRGRGETQYF; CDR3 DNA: TGTGCCAGCAGACACAGGGGGCGCGGAGAGACCCAGTACTTC
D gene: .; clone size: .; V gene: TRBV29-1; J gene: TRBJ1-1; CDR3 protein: CSVDHSMNTEAFF; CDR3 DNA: TGCAGCGTTGACCACTCAATGAACACTGAAGCTTTCTTT
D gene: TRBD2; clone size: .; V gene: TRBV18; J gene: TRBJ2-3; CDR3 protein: CASSLAGGPDTQYF; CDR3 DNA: TGTGCCAGCTCCCTCGCGGGAGGTCCAGATACGCAGTATTTT
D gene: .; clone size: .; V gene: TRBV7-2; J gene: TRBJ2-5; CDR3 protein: CASSFAKTAGQETQYF; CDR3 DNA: TGTGCCAGCAGCTTCGCCAAGACAGCGGGCCAAGAGACCCAGTACTTC
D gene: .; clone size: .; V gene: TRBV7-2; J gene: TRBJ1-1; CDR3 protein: CASSLFLLPNTEAFF; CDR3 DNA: TGTGCCAGCAGCTTGTTCCTTCTGCCGAACACTGAAGCTTTCTTT
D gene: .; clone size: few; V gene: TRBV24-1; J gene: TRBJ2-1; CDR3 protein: CATQSGPGLNEQFF; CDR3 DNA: TGTGCCACGCAATCGGGTCCCGGCCTGAATGAGCAGTTCTTC
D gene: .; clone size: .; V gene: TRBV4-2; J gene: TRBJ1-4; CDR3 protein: CASSQDGDGKLFF; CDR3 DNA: TGTGCCAGCAGCCAGGACGGAGATGGAAAACTGTTTTTT
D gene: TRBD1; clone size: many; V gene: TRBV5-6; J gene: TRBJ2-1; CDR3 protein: CASSPYTGTGGSYEQFF; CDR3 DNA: TGTGCCAGCAGCCCGTATACAGGGACAGGGGGCAGCTATGAGCAGTTCTTC
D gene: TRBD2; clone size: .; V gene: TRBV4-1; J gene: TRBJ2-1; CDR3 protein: CASSLSAGGTQNEQFF; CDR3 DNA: TGCGCCAGCAGCCTCTCCGCGGGGGGCACACAAAATGAGCAGTTCTTC